Described below is a single T cell receptor beta chain sequence and its context. In its sample, this clone was seen once. This clone's antigen is unknown. Qualities for individual bases were not recorded, and no much larger clone is one base off. The CDR3 regions of human TCRbeta chains were analyzed by immunosequencing. The study's own analysis went as follows. TCRs in the repertoires were compared against a reference library of SARS-CoV-2-specific TCRs that had been generated with the MIRA antigen-specificity platform. Breadth meant the fraction of unique TCRs that were SARS-CoV-2-associated, whereas depth meant the fraction of total T cells that were SARS-CoV-2-associated. Using the MIRA data, every spike-specific TCR was mapped to the spike region that the TCR reacted to and assigned to either a CD4 or a CD8 class. Log10-transformed breadth and depth values were compared by one-way ANOVA with Sidak's multiple comparisons tests. Imported from immuneACCESS, the table was reduced by TCRdb to in-frame sequences with V and J called. These copies leave out some clones; in studies compared against another copy, an unresolved V gene accounts for under half, and the cause of the remainder is not known. For V, J and clone size, that table is used; D and trimming come from the DNA. Within this sample are some 130,000 clones, with about 91% of them counted one time only. The ten largest make up under 3.5% of the sample.

The data are from a study of T cell responses to AZD1222 COVID-19 vaccine (dated by TCRdb to 2020 to 2023). About the study as a whole: AZD1222 recipients given second doses at about 4 weeks or at about 12 weeks were pooled, since spike-specific TCR depth and breadth were not found to differ between the two schedules. TCR sequencing was performed for about 240 trial participants, of whom about 200 were given two doses of AZD1222 and 26 were given two doses of MenACWY control vaccine. Trial participants were enrolled by age into 18-55, 56-69 and 70-plus year subgroups, with approximately 160, 26 and 62 TCR-sequenced participants respectively.

Including the terminal cysteine and phenylalanine, the CDR3 comprises 16 residues. The kept DNA is CDR3 alone, 48 bases in frame from the first base. The V end gives up 5 bases and the J end 8 bases, leaving 10 bases in the junction not matched to a gene. The germline V gene yields SGHRS for CDR1 and YFSETQ for CDR2. Overall results and qualifications from the work: Conclusions about previously exposed vaccinees were limited because only a handful of AZD1222 recipients were SARS-CoV-2 seropositive at baseline. Participants were mostly white British, with more females than males. The authors suggested clonal diversity may have been underestimated. The 56-69-year group was small, and its depth increase did not reach significance, likely because of low power. The whole spike protein was spanned by vaccine-associated CD4 TCRs, and dominant responses were seen in regions 160-218 and 743-854. Reportedly, close to half of the unique spike-specific TCRs recognized epitopes lying outside the regions that are mutated in the B.1.351 and B.1.1.7 variants. After two AZD1222 doses, spike-specific TCR breadth and depth were significantly higher than at day 0 and than in MenACWY recipients. Because no samples from the day 14 peak response were available, repertoires could be characterized only after the peak T cell response.

Taken with the paper, the label for time point translates to: baseline before first vaccination. Vaccinee samples were obtained from the UK trials COV001 and COV002, which included a single-blind randomized controlled phase 2/3 trial of AZD1222 (ChAdOx1 nCoV-19) in healthy adults. For TCRbeta chain sequencing, PBMC samples were collected from trial participants at day 0 and at day 28 after the second dose. The origin of this receptor is an adult in good health. This specimen was peripheral blood, taken on day 0 of AZD1222 vaccination. The sequence links TRBV5-1 to TRBJ1-6; 10 of the junction bases match TRBD1. The CDR3 here reads CASRPDGTGADSPLHF. The DNA sequence is TGCGCCAGCAGACCAGACGGGACAGGGGCTGATTCACCCCTCCACTTT.